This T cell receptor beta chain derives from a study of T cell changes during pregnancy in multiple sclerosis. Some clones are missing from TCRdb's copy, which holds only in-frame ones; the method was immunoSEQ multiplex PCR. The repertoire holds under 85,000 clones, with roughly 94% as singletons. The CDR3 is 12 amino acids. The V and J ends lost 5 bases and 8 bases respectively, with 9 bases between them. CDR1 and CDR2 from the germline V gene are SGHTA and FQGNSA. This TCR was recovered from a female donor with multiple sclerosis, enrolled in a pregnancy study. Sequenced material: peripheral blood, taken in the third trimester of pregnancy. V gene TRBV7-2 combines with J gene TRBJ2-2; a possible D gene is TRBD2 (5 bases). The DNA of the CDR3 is TGTGCCAGCAGCCACCGAGGGGGGGAGCTGTTTTTT. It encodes CASSHRGGELFF.